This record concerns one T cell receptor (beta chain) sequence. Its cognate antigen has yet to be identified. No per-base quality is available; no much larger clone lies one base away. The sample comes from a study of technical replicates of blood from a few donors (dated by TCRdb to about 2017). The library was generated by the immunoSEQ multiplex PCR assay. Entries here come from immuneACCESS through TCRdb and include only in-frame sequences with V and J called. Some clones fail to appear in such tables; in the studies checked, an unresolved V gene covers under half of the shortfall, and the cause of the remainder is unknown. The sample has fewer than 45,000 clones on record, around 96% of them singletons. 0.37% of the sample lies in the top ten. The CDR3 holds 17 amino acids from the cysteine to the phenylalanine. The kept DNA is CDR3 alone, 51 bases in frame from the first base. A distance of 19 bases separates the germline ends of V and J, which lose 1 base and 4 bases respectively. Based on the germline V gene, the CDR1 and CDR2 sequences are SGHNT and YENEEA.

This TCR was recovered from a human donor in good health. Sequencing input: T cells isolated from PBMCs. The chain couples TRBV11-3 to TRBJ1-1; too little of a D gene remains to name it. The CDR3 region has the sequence CASSLGTEGPRGTEAFF. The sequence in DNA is TGTGCCAGCAGCTTAGGAACAGAAGGCCCGCGGGGCACTGAAGCTTTCTTT.